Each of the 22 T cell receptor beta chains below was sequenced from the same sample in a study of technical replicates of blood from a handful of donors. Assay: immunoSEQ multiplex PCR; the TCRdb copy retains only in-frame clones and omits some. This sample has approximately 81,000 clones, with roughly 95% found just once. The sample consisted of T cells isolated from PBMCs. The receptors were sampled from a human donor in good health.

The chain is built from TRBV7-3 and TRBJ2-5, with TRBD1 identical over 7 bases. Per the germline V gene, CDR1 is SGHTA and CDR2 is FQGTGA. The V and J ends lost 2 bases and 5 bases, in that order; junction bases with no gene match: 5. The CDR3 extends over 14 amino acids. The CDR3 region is CASSLQGDPETQYF. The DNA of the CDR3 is TGTGCCAGCAGCTTACAGGGGGATCCGGAGACCCAGTACTTC.

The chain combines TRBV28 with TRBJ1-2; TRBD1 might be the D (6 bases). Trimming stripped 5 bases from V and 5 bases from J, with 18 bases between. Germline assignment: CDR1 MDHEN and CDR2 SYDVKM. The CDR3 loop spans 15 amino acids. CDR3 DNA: TGTGCCAGCAGTGGGGTGTCCACAGGGTATTATGGCTACACCTTC. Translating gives CASSGVSTGYYGYTF.

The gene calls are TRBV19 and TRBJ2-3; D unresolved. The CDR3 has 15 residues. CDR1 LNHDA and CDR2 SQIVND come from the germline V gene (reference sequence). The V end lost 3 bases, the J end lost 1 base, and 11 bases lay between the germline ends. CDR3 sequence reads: CASSMGRLRTDTQYF. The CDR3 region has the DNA TGTGCCAGTAGTATGGGCAGGCTCCGCACAGATACGCAGTATTTT.

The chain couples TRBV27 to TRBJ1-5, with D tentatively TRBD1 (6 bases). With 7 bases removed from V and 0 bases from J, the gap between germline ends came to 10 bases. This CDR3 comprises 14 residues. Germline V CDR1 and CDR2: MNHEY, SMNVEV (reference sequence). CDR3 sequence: CASKQGNSNQPQHF. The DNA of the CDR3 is TGTGCCAGCAAACAGGGCAATAGCAATCAGCCCCAGCATTTT.

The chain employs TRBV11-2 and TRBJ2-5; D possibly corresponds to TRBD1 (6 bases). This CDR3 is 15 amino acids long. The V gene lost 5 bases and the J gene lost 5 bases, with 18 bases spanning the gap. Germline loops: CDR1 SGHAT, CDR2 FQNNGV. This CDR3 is CASSMGANPYETQYF. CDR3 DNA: TGTGCCAGCAGCATGGGGGCTAACCCATATGAGACCCAGTACTTC.

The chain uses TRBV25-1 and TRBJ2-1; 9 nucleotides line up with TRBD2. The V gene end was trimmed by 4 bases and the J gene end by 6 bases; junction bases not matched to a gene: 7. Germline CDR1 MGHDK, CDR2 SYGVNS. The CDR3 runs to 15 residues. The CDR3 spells CASSGRAGGPNEQFF. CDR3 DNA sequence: TGTGCCAGCAGTGGGAGGGCGGGAGGGCCCAATGAGCAGTTCTTC.

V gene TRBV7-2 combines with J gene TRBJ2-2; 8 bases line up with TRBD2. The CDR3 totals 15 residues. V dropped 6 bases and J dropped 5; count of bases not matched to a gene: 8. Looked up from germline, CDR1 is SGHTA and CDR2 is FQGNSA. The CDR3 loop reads CASRFSGTETGELFF. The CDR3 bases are TGTGCCAGCAGGTTTAGCGGGACGGAAACCGGGGAGCTGTTTTTT.

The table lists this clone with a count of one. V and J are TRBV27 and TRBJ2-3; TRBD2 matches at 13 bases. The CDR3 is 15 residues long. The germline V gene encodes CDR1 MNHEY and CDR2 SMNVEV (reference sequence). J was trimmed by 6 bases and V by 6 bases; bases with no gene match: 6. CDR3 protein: CASSRTSGRTDTQYF. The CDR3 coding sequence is TGTGCCAGCAGCCGGACTAGCGGGAGAACCGATACGCAGTATTTT.

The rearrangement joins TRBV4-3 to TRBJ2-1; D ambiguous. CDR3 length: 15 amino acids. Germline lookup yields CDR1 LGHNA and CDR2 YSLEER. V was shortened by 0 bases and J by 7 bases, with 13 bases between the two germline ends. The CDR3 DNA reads TGCGCCAGCAGCCAAGATTGGTCCCTAGTAAATGAGCAGTTCTTC. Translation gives CASSQDWSLVNEQFF.

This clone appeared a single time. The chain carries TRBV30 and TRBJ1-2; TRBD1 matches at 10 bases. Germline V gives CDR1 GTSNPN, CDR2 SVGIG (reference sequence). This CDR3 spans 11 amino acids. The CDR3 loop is CAWGTGDGYTF. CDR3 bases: TGTGCTTGGGGGACAGGGGATGGCTACACCTTC.

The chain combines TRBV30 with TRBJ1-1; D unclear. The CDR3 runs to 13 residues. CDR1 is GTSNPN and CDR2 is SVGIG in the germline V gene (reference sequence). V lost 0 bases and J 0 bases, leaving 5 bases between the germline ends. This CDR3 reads CAWSVIMNTEAFF. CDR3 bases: TGTGCCTGGAGTGTCATCATGAACACTGAAGCTTTCTTT.

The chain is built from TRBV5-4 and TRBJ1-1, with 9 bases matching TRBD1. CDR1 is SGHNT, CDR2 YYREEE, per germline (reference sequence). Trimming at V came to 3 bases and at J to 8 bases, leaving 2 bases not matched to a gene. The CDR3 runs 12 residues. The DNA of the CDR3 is TGTGCCAGCAGCTCCGGGACAGGGGAAGCTTTCTTT. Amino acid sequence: CASSSGTGEAFF.

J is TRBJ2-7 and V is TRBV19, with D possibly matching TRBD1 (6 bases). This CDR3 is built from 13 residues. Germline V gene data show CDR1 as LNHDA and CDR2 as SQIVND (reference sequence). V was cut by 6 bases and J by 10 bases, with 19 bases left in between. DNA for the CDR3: TGTGCCAGTAGCCCGACAGGTATAGAGTTTCAGTACTTC. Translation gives CASSPTGIEFQYF.

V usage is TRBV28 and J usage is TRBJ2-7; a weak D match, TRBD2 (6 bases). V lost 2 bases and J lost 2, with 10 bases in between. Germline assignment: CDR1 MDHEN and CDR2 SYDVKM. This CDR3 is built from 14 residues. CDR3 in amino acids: CASSLGTSPYEQYF. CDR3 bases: TGTGCCAGCAGTTTAGGGACTTCTCCCTACGAGCAGTACTTC. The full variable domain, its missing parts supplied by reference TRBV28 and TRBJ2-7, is DVKVTQSSRYLVKRTGEKVFLECVQDMDHENMFWYRQDPGLGLRLIYFSYDVKMKEKGDIPEGYSVSREKKERFSLILESASTNQTSMYLCASSLGTSPYEQYFGPGTRLTVT.

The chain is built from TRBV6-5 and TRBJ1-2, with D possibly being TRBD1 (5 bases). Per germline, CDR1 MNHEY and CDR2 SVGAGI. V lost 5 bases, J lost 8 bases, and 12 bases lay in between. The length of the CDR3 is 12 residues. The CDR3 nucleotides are TGTGCCAGCAGTGTTGACAGAGGAGGCTACACCTTC. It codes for CASSVDRGGYTF.

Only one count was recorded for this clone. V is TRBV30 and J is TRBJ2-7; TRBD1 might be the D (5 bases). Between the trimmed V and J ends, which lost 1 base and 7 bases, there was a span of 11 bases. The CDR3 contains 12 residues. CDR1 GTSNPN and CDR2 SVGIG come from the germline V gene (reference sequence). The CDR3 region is CAWSESSGEQYF. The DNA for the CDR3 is TGTGCCTGGAGTGAGTCGTCAGGGGAGCAGTACTTC.

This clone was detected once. CDR3 sequence: CASSLAPTGVDEAFF. The CDR3 DNA follows: TGTGCCAGCAGCTTAGCCCCGACAGGGGTAGATGAAGCTTTCTTT. The rearrangement joins TRBV7-2 to TRBJ1-1; 8 bases align to TRBD1. Germline loops: CDR1 SGHTA, CDR2 FQGNSA. This CDR3 region has 15 residues. V was pared by 0 bases and J by 7 bases, with 7 bases of the junction left unmatched.

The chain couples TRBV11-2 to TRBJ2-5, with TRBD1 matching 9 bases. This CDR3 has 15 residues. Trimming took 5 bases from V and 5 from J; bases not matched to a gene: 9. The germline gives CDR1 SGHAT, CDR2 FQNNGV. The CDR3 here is CASSIRDRVYETQYF. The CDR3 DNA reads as TGTGCCAGCAGCATAAGGGACAGGGTTTACGAGACCCAGTACTTC.

DNA of the CDR3: TGTGCCAGCAGCCCTCTTAGGTTTAGGACAGGGAACTACAATGAGCAGTTCTTC. Its protein product is CASSPLRFRTGNYNEQFF. This chain connects TRBV11-3 to TRBJ2-1; 8 bases are a match to TRBD1. J gave up 3 bases and V 5 bases, and 15 bases lay outside the gene matches. Germline CDR1 reads SGHNT; CDR2 reads YENEEA. This CDR3 contains 18 residues.

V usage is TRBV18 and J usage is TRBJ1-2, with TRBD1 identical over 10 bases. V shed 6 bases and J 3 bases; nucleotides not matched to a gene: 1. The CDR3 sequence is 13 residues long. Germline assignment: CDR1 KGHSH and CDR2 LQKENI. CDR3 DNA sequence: TGTGCCAGCTCGACAGGGGGCGACTATGGCTACACCTTC. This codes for CASSTGGDYGYTF.

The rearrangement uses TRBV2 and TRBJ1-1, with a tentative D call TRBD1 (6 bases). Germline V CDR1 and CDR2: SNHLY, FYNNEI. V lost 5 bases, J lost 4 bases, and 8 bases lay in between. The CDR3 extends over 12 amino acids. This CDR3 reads CASSIGGTEAFF. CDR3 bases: TGTGCCAGCAGTATAGGGGGCACTGAAGCTTTCTTT.

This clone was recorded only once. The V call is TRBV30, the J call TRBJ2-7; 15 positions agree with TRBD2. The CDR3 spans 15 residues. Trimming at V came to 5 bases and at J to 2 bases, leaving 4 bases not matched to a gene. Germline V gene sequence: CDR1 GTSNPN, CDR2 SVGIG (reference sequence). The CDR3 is CAWGGLAGGTYEQYF. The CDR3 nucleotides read TGTGCCTGGGGGGGACTAGCGGGGGGTACCTACGAGCAGTACTTC.